Listed below are T cell receptor beta chains from one sample, sequenced in a study of cytomegalovirus exposure and HLA in healthy donors. TCRdb's copy holds only in-frame clones and misses some; the assay was immunoSEQ multiplex PCR. The profile shows about 100,000 clones, 75% of them singletons. The sequencing input was PBMCs. Source of these receptors: a man aged 50-60 years in good health and CMV-seronegative. Each CDR3 is given with its conserved first and last residue. A D gene is named only where the DNA matches it firmly. Clone size is not always given. Where it is, it says once, few, many or a class for expanded clones.

D gene	J gene	clone size	V gene	CDR3 DNA	CDR3 protein
NA	TRBJ2-7	NA	TRBV7-2	TGTGCCAGCAGCTTAGTTGGAGGGGTAATGGACGAGCAGTACTTC	CASSLVGGVMDEQYF
TRBD1	TRBJ2-7	once	TRBV13	TGTGCCAGCAGCACACGGGACAGGCAATCCTACGAGCAGTACTTC	CASSTRDRQSYEQYF
TRBD2	TRBJ2-1	NA	TRBV15	TGTGCCACCAGCAGAGGCGGCGCCGGGACTAGCGGGGGGGCGTGGTACAATGAGCAGTTCTTC	CATSRGGAGTSGGAWYNEQFF
TRBD1	TRBJ1-5	NA	TRBV9	TGTGCCAGCAGCGGAGACAGGGGACAGCCCCAGCATTTT	CASSGDRGQPQHF
NA	TRBJ2-3	NA	TRBV7-3	TGTGCCAGCAGCGGGCGCGGGACGGGGGATACGCAGTATTTT	CASSGRGTGDTQYF
TRBD1	TRBJ2-4	NA	TRBV12-5	TGTGCTAGTAGTTTAGGAGAGACAGGGATGAACATTCAGTACTTC	CASSLGETGMNIQYF
NA	TRBJ1-2	few	TRBV7-9	TGTGCCAGCAGCCGGGCGGGGGGGGTCTATGGCTACACCTTC	CASSRAGGVYGYTF
TRBD1	TRBJ2-1	NA	TRBV5-6	TGTGCCAGCAGCTTGTTGGACAGGGACGACAATGAGCAGTTCTTC	CASSLLDRDDNEQFF
NA	TRBJ2-5	few	TRBV5-1	TGCGCCAGCAGTGAACTCCGTAAAGAGACCCAGTACTTC	CASSELRKETQYF
TRBD1	TRBJ2-3	NA	TRBV5-1	TGCGCCAGCAGCTTGATAGGGGACAGAAGCACAGATACGCAGTATTTT	CASSLIGDRSTDTQYF
TRBD1	TRBJ1-2	NA	TRBV6-1	TGTGCCAGCAGTCCTTCCCTCGGACAGGGACGAGGCTACACCTTC	CASSPSLGQGRGYTF
TRBD2	TRBJ2-7	NA	TRBV6-6	TGTGCCAGCAGCTCTACCCTACTAGCGGGAGGACGGGAGCAGTACTTC	CASSSTLLAGGREQYF
TRBD2	TRBJ2-2	NA	TRBV6-5	TGTGCCTCCTCAGGTAGTAGCGGGGGAACCGGGGAGCTGTTTTTT	CASSGSSGGTGELFF
NA	TRBJ2-3	once	TRBV4-1	TGCGCCAGCAGCCAAATAACCCGGGGAGATACGCAGTATTTT	CASSQITRGDTQYF
TRBD1	TRBJ2-1	NA	TRBV7-9	TGTGCCAGCAGCCCCACAGGGGTCAATGAGCAGTTCTTC	CASSPTGVNEQFF
TRBD2	TRBJ2-7	NA	TRBV5-1	TGCGCCAGCAGCTTGGGTGGGCCGGGACTAGCGGGGGGGCTCTACGAGCAGTACTTC	CASSLGGPGLAGGLYEQYF
TRBD2	TRBJ2-7	NA	TRBV28	TGTGCCACCCGTACTTCAGCGGGAGGGCTGAGCGAGCAGTACTTC	CATRTSAGGLSEQYF
NA	TRBJ1-3	NA	TRBV7-9	TGTGCCAGCAGGGCGGGGTCTGGAAACACCATATATTTT	CASRAGSGNTIYF
TRBD2	TRBJ2-2	NA	TRBV27	TGTGCCAGCAGTCGACTAGCGGGGGGCCCCGGGGAGCTGTTTTTT	CASSRLAGGPGELFF
TRBD1	TRBJ1-2	NA	TRBV7-9	TGTGCCAGCAGCCCCCAACCCGGGACAGGGGACTCCACTAACTATGGCTACACCTTC	CASSPQPGTGDSTNYGYTF
NA	TRBJ2-6	NA	TRBV5-1	TGCGCCAGCAGCTTCAGTTCCGAAATGGCCAACGTCCTGACTTTC	CASSFSSEMANVLTF
NA	TRBJ1-4	NA	TRBV28	TGTGCCAGCAGTTCGGGACAAAGAACTGAAAAACTGTTTTTT	CASSSGQRTEKLFF
TRBD2	TRBJ2-3	NA	TRBV27	TGTGCCAGCAGTTTATATTTAGCGGGGCTCACAGATACGCAGTATTTT	CASSLYLAGLTDTQYF
NA	TRBJ2-2	once	TRBV6-1	TGTGCCAGCAGTGGCCCCCAAGGGGGAATCGGGGAGCTGTTTTTT	CASSGPQGGIGELFF
NA	TRBJ1-6	NA	TRBV5-1	TGCGCCAGCAGCTTCTCGAGCTCCTATAATTCACCCCTCCACTTT	CASSFSSSYNSPLHF
NA	TRBJ1-3	NA	TRBV9	TGTGCCAGCAGCGTAGTGGGAGGTTCTGGAAACACCATATATTTT	CASSVVGGSGNTIYF
TRBD2	TRBJ2-7	NA	TRBV5-1	TGCGCCAGCAGCCCACAGGGACTAGCGGGAGGTGCCGCCTACGAGCAGTACTTC	CASSPQGLAGGAAYEQYF
NA	TRBJ2-3	NA	TRBV9	TGTGCCAGCAGCGTGAGGCGGGAAACAGATACGCAGTATTTT	CASSVRRETDTQYF
TRBD1	TRBJ1-3	NA	TRBV18	TGTGCCAGCTCACTCCCCGGGAAGACAGGGGGAAACACCATATATTTT	CASSLPGKTGGNTIYF
NA	TRBJ2-7	few	TRBV11-2	TGTGCCAGCAGCTTAGCACAGGGCCTCCACGAGCAGTACTTC	CASSLAQGLHEQYF
NA	TRBJ1-5	NA	TRBV19	TGTGCCAGTAGTCCCACTGGGGGGGCCAATCAGCCCCAGCATTTT	CASSPTGGANQPQHF
TRBD1	TRBJ1-1	NA	TRBV9	TGTGCCAGCAGCCCAGGGACAGGGAACACTGAAGCTTTCTTT	CASSPGTGNTEAFF
NA	TRBJ2-7	NA	TRBV28	TGTGCCAGCAGTTCCTATTCAAGAGGAGTCTACGAGCAGTACTTC	CASSSYSRGVYEQYF
NA	TRBJ2-5	NA	TRBV19	TGTGCCAGTCACGGTCGTTTTGAGCAAGAGACCCAGTACTTC	CASHGRFEQETQYF
NA	TRBJ2-2	NA	TRBV19	TGTGCCAGTAGTCCCCTAGGGAACACCGGGGAGCTGTTTTTT	CASSPLGNTGELFF
TRBD1	TRBJ1-5	NA	TRBV11-2	TGTGCCAGCAGCTTAATAGGGGGGACAGGGAGTCAGCCCCAGCATTTT	CASSLIGGTGSQPQHF
NA	TRBJ1-1	NA	TRBV5-5	TGTGCCAGCAGCTCACGGGGGGATGGGGCTGAAGCTTTCTTT	CASSSRGDGAEAFF
NA	TRBJ1-2	NA	TRBV10-3	TGTGCCATCACTTTCGGACAGTCGCATAACTATGGCTACACCTTC	CAITFGQSHNYGYTF
NA	TRBJ2-7	NA	TRBV14	TGTGCCAGCAGCCAAGACGTCTCTCCAGGCTACTCCTACGAGCAGTACTTC	CASSQDVSPGYSYEQYF
NA	TRBJ1-1	NA	TRBV6-6	TGTGCCAGCAGTCGCCAGTCGAACACTGAAGCTTTCTTT	CASSRQSNTEAFF
NA	TRBJ1-6	NA	TRBV6-1	TGTGCCAGCACGCTATCACTCGGGGATTCACCCCTCCACTTT	CASTLSLGDSPLHF
TRBD2	TRBJ2-5	NA	TRBV4-3	TGCGCCAGCAGCCAAACCCTCATAGCGGGAGCAATAGAGACCCAGTACTTC	CASSQTLIAGAIETQYF
TRBD1	TRBJ2-2	NA	TRBV5-1	TGCGCCAGCTACGAACCGGGACAGGGTGACACCGGGGAGCTGTTTTTT	CASYEPGQGDTGELFF
TRBD2	TRBJ2-3	NA	TRBV30	TGTGCCTGGAACATAGCGGGGGGGGATACGCAGTATTTT	CAWNIAGGDTQYF
NA	TRBJ1-1	NA	TRBV20-1	TGCAGTGCTAGTGGCGGGACTGAAGCTTTCTTT	CSASGGTEAFF
TRBD2	TRBJ2-5	NA	TRBV11-1	TGTGCCAGCAGCCCTTTTGCGGGAGTGAGAGAGACCCAGTACTTC	CASSPFAGVRETQYF